A single sample is the source of the 17 T cell receptor beta chains below, sequenced in a study of CD8 T cells in seronegative destructive rheumatoid arthritis. Clones were read by immunoSEQ multiplex PCR, and TCRdb kept only the in-frame ones, dropping some. Among over 10,000 clones listed, roughly 80% were seen once. The sequencing input was CD8+ T cells from blood. The receptors were sampled from a woman aged 30-55 years with seronegative destructive rheumatoid arthritis.

This sequence joins TRBV2 and TRBJ1-5; D is uncertain. This CDR3 is built from 14 residues. Germline CDR1 reads SNHLY; CDR2 reads FYNNEI. Trimming cost V 1 base and J 4 bases, with 8 bases left between them. CDR3 residues: CASSEGGLNQPQHF. The DNA for the CDR3 is TGTGCCAGCAGTGAAGGAGGACTGAATCAGCCCCAGCATTTT.

This chain links TRBV5-6 with TRBJ2-7, with TRBD2 as a possible D gene (5 bases). The germline CDR1 and CDR2 sequences are SGHDT and YYEEEE. This CDR3 contains 12 residues. The V end was cut by 9 bases, the J end by 3 bases, with 13 bases between. In DNA, the CDR3 is TGTGCCACTTCGGGGATCGACTACGAGCAGTACTTC. It codes for CATSGIDYEQYF.

This chain links TRBV10-3 with TRBJ2-5, with D possibly being TRBD1 (5 bases). This CDR3 region has 15 residues. V lost 6 bases, J lost 0 bases, and 14 bases lay in between. CDR1 and CDR2 from the germline V gene are ENHRY and SYGVKD. The CDR3 is CAISPGLRYQETQYF. In DNA form, the CDR3 reads TGTGCCATCAGCCCAGGGTTACGGTACCAAGAGACCCAGTACTTC.

As concerns this clone: The DNA is left out, because the CDR3 cannot be placed on it with certainty; the CDR3 is given as TCRdb lists it. The genes are TRBV4-1 and TRBJ2-3; TRBD1 is the table's D call, not checked against the DNA. The CDR3 region is 15 residues in length, termini included. Germline CDR1 and CDR2: MGHRA and YSYEKL. CDR3 in amino acids: CASSQVATGTYLGYF.

V usage is TRBV7-8 and J usage is TRBJ2-7; D not resolved. Germline lookup yields CDR1 SGHVS and CDR2 FQNEAQ. Trimming left V 3 bases short and J 4 bases short, with 10 bases between. The CDR3 is 13 amino acids. CDR3 sequence (DNA): TGTGCCAGCAGCTTCAATGGGCAATACGAGCAGTACGTC. Encoded protein: CASSFNGQYEQYV.

V and J are TRBV6-1 and TRBJ1-5; the match to TRBD1 covers 9 bases. The CDR3 consists of 14 residues. Germline loops: CDR1 MNHNS, CDR2 SASEGT. The J segment lost 1 base and the V segment lost 11 bases, leaving 6 bases of the junction unmatched. CDR3 in DNA: TGTGCCGGTAGGACAGGGGAAAGCAATCAGCCCCAGCATTTT. Translated: CAGRTGESNQPQHF.

J is TRBJ1-1 and V is TRBV7-3; D might be TRBD1 (6 bases). Germline V lookup: CDR1 SGHTA, CDR2 FQGTGA. This CDR3 contains 13 residues. V gave up 6 bases and J gave up 0 bases, with 8 bases separating them. This CDR3 is CASRQGLNTEAFF. The CDR3 region has the DNA TGTGCCAGCAGACAGGGTTTGAACACTGAAGCTTTCTTT.

The J gene is TRBJ2-3, the V gene TRBV9, with 12 bases fitting TRBD1. The CDR3 is 16 residues long. V shed 3 bases, J shed 2 bases, and the junction held 4 bases outside the gene matches. Germline V gene data show CDR1 as SGDLS and CDR2 as YYNGEE. The CDR3 reads CASSEGQGAATDTQYF. CDR3 DNA: TGTGCCAGCAGCGAGGGACAGGGGGCCGCCACAGATACGCAGTATTTT. Full variable domain (remainder filled in from reference TRBV9 and TRBJ2-3): DSGVTQTPKHLITATGQRVTLRCSPRSGDLSVYWYQQSLDQGLQFLIQYYNGEERAKGNILERFSAQQFPDLHSELNLSSLELGDSALYFCASSEGQGAATDTQYFGPGTRLTVL.

The rearrangement uses TRBV13 and TRBJ2-1; the D gene is possibly TRBD1 (6 bases). V was clipped by 3 bases and J by 6 bases, with 18 bases between them. The CDR3 length is 16 residues. Germline V lookup: CDR1 PRHDT, CDR2 FYEKMQ (reference sequence). This chain's CDR3 is CASSFQQGFGVNEQFF. CDR3 DNA: TGTGCCAGCAGCTTCCAACAGGGTTTTGGGGTCAATGAGCAGTTCTTC.

This sequence joins TRBV27 and TRBJ2-3; no reliable D call. CDR3 length equals 13 residues. V was trimmed by 2 bases and J by 2 bases, leaving 5 bases between them. CDR1 and CDR2 (germline): MNHEY, SMNVEV (reference sequence). The CDR3 bases are TGTGCCAGCAGTTTACAGTACACAGATACGCAGTATTTT. Its translation is CASSLQYTDTQYF.

This clone was seen only a few times. The chain links TRBV25-1 to TRBJ2-7; D ambiguous. V was pared by 4 bases and J by 4 bases, with 8 bases between. CDR3 size: 12 residues. Germline V gene lookup returns CDR1 MGHDK and CDR2 SYGVNS. The CDR3, as DNA: TGTGCCAGCAGTGGGTACTCTTACGAGCAGTACTTC. Translated, it gives CASSGYSYEQYF.

The chain recombines TRBV7-8 with TRBJ2-3; 8 positions match TRBD2. The germline gives CDR1 SGHVS, CDR2 FQNEAQ. The CDR3 length is 15 residues. V gave up 8 bases and J gave up 4 bases; unmatched junction bases: 11. The CDR3 loop is CASPPSGLVSDTQYF. The CDR3 DNA reads TGTGCCAGCCCCCCGTCGGGACTAGTCTCAGATACGCAGTATTTT.

This chain links TRBV19 with TRBJ2-5; perhaps TRBD1 as D (6 bases). Germline V CDR1 and CDR2: LNHDA, SQIVND (reference sequence). The CDR3 consists of 15 residues. V was shortened by 5 bases and J by 2 bases, with 15 bases between the two germline ends. The CDR3: CASSPRERGQETQYF. CDR3 sequence (DNA): TGTGCCAGTAGTCCCCGTGAGAGGGGGCAAGAGACCCAGTACTTC.

The V and J genes are TRBV6-5 and TRBJ1-2; D uncertain. Deletions cut 2 bases from V and 7 bases from J, with 8 bases between. The germline V gene encodes CDR1 MNHEY and CDR2 SVGAGI. The CDR3 sequence is 12 residues long. CDR3 DNA sequence: TGTGCCAGCAGTTACGGAGAAGGTGGCTACACCTTC. Its translation is CASSYGEGGYTF.

V is TRBV2 and J is TRBJ1-1, with D perhaps matching TRBD1 (6 bases). With 4 bases removed from V and 0 bases from J, the gap between germline ends came to 12 bases. Germline CDR1 is SNHLY and CDR2 is FYNNEI. This CDR3 contains 15 residues. CDR3 residues: CASSGLRTVNTEAFF. Written as DNA, the CDR3 is TGTGCCAGCAGTGGTTTGAGGACAGTGAACACTGAAGCTTTCTTT.

The chain employs TRBV4-2 and TRBJ1-6, with D unresolved. Germline CDR1 is LGHNA and CDR2 is YNFKEQ. The CDR3 contains 18 residues. With 0 bases removed from V and 1 base from J, the gap between germline ends came to 13 bases. This chain's CDR3 is CASSQDRVGASYNSPLHF. The CDR3 bases are TGTGCCAGCAGCCAAGATCGCGTGGGCGCGTCCTATAATTCACCCCTCCACTTT.

The rearrangement joins TRBV29-1 to TRBJ2-7, with D hard to call. In germline, CDR1 is SQVTM, CDR2 ANQGSEA. V gave up 4 bases and J gave up 0 bases, with 10 bases separating them. The CDR3 covers 13 residues. This CDR3 is CSVVPLSSYEQYF. The CDR3 DNA reads as TGCAGCGTTGTCCCCTTGAGCTCCTACGAGCAGTACTTC.